This entry lists 28 T cell receptor beta chains sequenced from one sample in a study of cytomegalovirus exposure and HLA in healthy donors. 13 Jbeta primers and 60 Vbeta primers were used for the PCR. Assay: immunoSEQ multiplex PCR; the TCRdb copy retains only in-frame clones and omits some. The sample carries under 200,000 clones, around three quarters recorded once. Sequenced material: PBMCs. Receptors were obtained from a man aged 40-50 years in good health and CMV-seronegative.

The chain has TRBV29-1 and TRBJ1-1; D gene uncertain. Trimming pared 4 bases from V and 0 bases from J, leaving 9 bases between. The germline V gene has CDR1 SQVTM and CDR2 ANQGSEA. CDR3 size: 13 residues. This chain's CDR3 is CSVGRSMNTEAFF. The CDR3 coding sequence is TGCAGCGTTGGGAGAAGCATGAACACTGAAGCTTTCTTT.

This clone appeared a few times. The J gene is TRBJ2-7, the V gene TRBV6-5; D perhaps matches TRBD2 (5 bases). Germline lookup yields CDR1 MNHEY and CDR2 SVGAGI. V lost 0 bases to trimming and J lost 1 base, with 13 bases between them. CDR3 length: 16 amino acids. The CDR3 DNA follows: TGTGCCAGCAGTTACTCGTTAGAGGGTTTATCCTACGAGCAGTACTTC. Its translation is CASSYSLEGLSYEQYF.

About this clone itself: A junction end diverges from the germline sequence, so it may reflect a read error. The J gene is TRBJ1-4, the V gene TRBV7-9, with TRBD1 identical over 8 bases. The CDR3 extends over 19 amino acids. Germline CDR1 SEHNR, CDR2 FQNEAQ (reference sequence). In DNA form, the CDR3 reads TGTGCCAGCAACTTAAGTGGGACAGGATATTACGCAACTAATGAAAAACTGTTTTTT. Translated: CASNLSGTGYYATNEKLFF.

The V call is TRBV2, the J call TRBJ2-3, with D maybe TRBD2 (5 bases). Germline CDR1 reads SNHLY; CDR2 reads FYNNEI. CDR3 length: 16 amino acids. V lost 3 bases and J 4 bases, leaving 17 bases between the germline ends. CDR3 sequence: CASSDGSARSADTQYF. DNA for the CDR3: TGTGCCAGCAGTGATGGGTCAGCCCGTAGCGCAGATACGCAGTATTTT.

This clone showed up just a few times. The same CDR3 is also encoded by other DNA sequences in this sample. The chain joins TRBV5-1 to TRBJ2-7; D is ambiguous. Trimming took 0 bases from V and 1 from J, leaving 8 bases between them. CDR1 and CDR2 from the germline V gene are SGHRS and YFSETQ. The CDR3 is made up of 14 amino acids. CDR3 loop: CASSLGPSSYEQYF. The CDR3 DNA reads TGCGCCAGCAGCTTGGGTCCTAGTTCCTACGAGCAGTACTTC.

This chain uses TRBV6-5 with TRBJ1-2; D gene unclear. Germline-derived CDR1 and CDR2 are MNHEY and SVGAGI. This CDR3 is 14 amino acids long. With 7 bases removed from V and 1 base from J, the gap between germline ends came to 13 bases. CDR3 residues: CASTHSAVNYGYTF. Here the CDR3 DNA reads TGTGCCAGCACCCACTCCGCGGTTAACTATGGCTACACCTTC.

This sequence joins TRBV11-3 and TRBJ2-1, with 12 bases matching TRBD2. CDR3 length: 15 residues. V shed 3 bases and J 7 bases; nucleotides not matched to a gene: 4. Germline-derived CDR1 and CDR2 are SGHNT and YENEEA. The CDR3 reads CASSFTSGRLNEQFF. DNA for the CDR3: TGTGCCAGCAGCTTTACTAGCGGGAGGCTGAATGAGCAGTTCTTC.

The V gene is TRBV6-5, the J gene TRBJ2-5, with 9 bases aligning to TRBD2. CDR1 is MNHEY and CDR2 is SVGAGI in the germline V gene. This CDR3 has 16 amino acids. V dropped 2 bases and J dropped 5; count of bases not matched to a gene: 9. The CDR3 loop reads CASSYVGGRAAETQYF. The DNA for the CDR3 is TGTGCCAGCAGTTACGTGGGCGGGAGGGCCGCGGAGACCCAGTACTTC.

J is TRBJ1-4 and V is TRBV5-1, with 10 nucleotides matching TRBD1. V was clipped by 0 bases and J by 8 bases; unmatched bases: 4. Germline lookup yields CDR1 SGHRS and CDR2 YFSETQ. This CDR3 is built from 15 residues. The CDR3 spells CASSLAGTGEEKLFF. In DNA, the CDR3 is TGCGCCAGCAGCTTGGCCGGGACAGGGGAAGAAAAACTGTTTTTT.

Here the CDR3 DNA reads TGTGCCAGCAGCTCCGCGACAGGGCGGATGGCAACTAATGAAAAACTGTTTTTT. Protein product: CASSSATGRMATNEKLFF. The chain couples TRBV5-5 to TRBJ1-4; 7 positions match TRBD1. This CDR3 spans 18 amino acids. Trimming took 3 bases from V and 0 from J; bases not matched to a gene: 11. The germline gives CDR1 SGHKS, CDR2 YYEKEE (reference sequence). The whole variable domain, remainder taken from reference TRBV5-5 and TRBJ1-4, is DAGVTQSPTHLIKTRGQQVTLRCSPISGHKSVSWYQQVLGQGPQFIFQYYEKEERGRGNFPDRFSARQFPNYSSELNVNALLLGDSALYLCASSSATGRMATNEKLFFGSGTQLSVL.

This rearrangement joins TRBV5-6 to TRBJ2-5; 16 bases are a match to TRBD2. CDR3 size: 18 residues. With V trimmed by 3 bases and J by 5 bases, 10 bases remained unmatched. Germline V gene sequence: CDR1 SGHDT, CDR2 YYEEEE. This CDR3 is CASSSGLAGGPIQETQYF. The CDR3 coding sequence is TGTGCCAGCAGCTCGGGACTAGCGGGGGGGCCTATTCAGGAGACCCAGTACTTC.

J is TRBJ2-7 and V is TRBV19; TRBD1 agrees at 8 bases. Germline V gene sequence: CDR1 LNHDA, CDR2 SQIVND (reference sequence). The length of the CDR3 is 14 residues. Trimming cost V 6 bases and J 1 base; bases outside gene matches: 5. CDR3 DNA sequence: TGTGCCAGTAGCCGGGACAGGCGTTCCTACGAGCAGTACTTC. It specifies CASSRDRRSYEQYF.

J is TRBJ2-5 and V is TRBV10-3; tentatively, D is TRBD2 (5 bases). The end of the DNA fits TRBJ2-7 better, so the J call may be wrong. Per the germline V gene, CDR1 is ENHRY and CDR2 is SYGVKD. CDR3 length equals 15 residues. The CDR3 is CAISQGSGNNYEQYF. The CDR3 bases are TGTGCCATCAGTCAAGGGTCGGGGAATAATTACGAGCAGTACTTC.

This clone was counted once. The chain links TRBV28 to TRBJ2-2; 7 bases line up with TRBD2. The germline V gene has CDR1 MDHEN and CDR2 SYDVKM. The CDR3 loop spans 16 amino acids. The trim removed 7 bases at V and 1 base at J, leaving 9 bases unmatched. CDR3: CASTQAGQGNTGELFF. The CDR3 DNA follows: TGTGCCAGCACCCAAGCGGGGCAGGGGAACACCGGGGAGCTGTTTTTT. Looking up the rest from reference TRBV28 and TRBJ2-2 gives the full variable domain: DVKVTQSSRYLVKRTGEKVFLECVQDMDHENMFWYRQDPGLGLRLIYFSYDVKMKEKGDIPEGYSVSREKKERFSLILESASTNQTSMYLCASTQAGQGNTGELFFGEGSRLTVL.

The chain uses TRBV10-1 and TRBJ2-1; TRBD1 agrees at 11 bases. The CDR3 is 17 residues long. With V trimmed by 2 bases and J by 4 bases, 7 bases remained unmatched. Germline lookup yields CDR1 WNHNN and CDR2 SYGVQD (reference sequence). CDR3 coding DNA: TGCGCCAGCAGTGAGGCCACGGGACAGGGGGTATACAATGAGCAGTTCTTC. The encoded protein is CASSEATGQGVYNEQFF.

The chain is built from TRBV15 and TRBJ1-1; D remains ambiguous. The CDR3 has 15 residues. Germline V gene sequence: CDR1 LNHNV, CDR2 YYDKDF (reference sequence). V was pared by 0 bases and J by 2 bases, with 10 bases between. CDR3 in DNA: TGTGCCACCAGCAGAGATCTTGCGGCAAACACTGAAGCTTTCTTT. The encoded protein is CATSRDLAANTEAFF.

The genes are TRBV7-2 and TRBJ2-5; 15 bases fit TRBD2. The CDR3 loop spans 18 amino acids. The V gene's germline CDR1 is SGHTA and CDR2 FQGNSA. The ends lost 5 bases at V and 0 bases at J; junction bases unmatched: 7. This CDR3 is CASSPRTSGGAYQETQYF. The CDR3 DNA is TGTGCCAGCAGCCCCCGGACTAGCGGGGGGGCGTACCAAGAGACCCAGTACTTC.

This clone turned up a few times. The J gene is TRBJ2-5, the V gene TRBV11-2; 10 bases fit TRBD2. The CDR3 is made up of 18 amino acids. The trim removed 1 base at V and 3 bases at J, leaving 11 bases unmatched. The V gene's germline CDR1 is SGHAT and CDR2 FQNNGV. The CDR3 region is CASSLGRGLAGVKETQYF. The CDR3 nucleotides are TGTGCCAGCAGCTTAGGAAGGGGCCTAGCGGGAGTTAAAGAGACCCAGTACTTC.

V is TRBV5-1 and J is TRBJ2-7; 11 nucleotides line up with TRBD2. This CDR3 is built from 14 residues. The germline V gene encodes CDR1 SGHRS and CDR2 YFSETQ. The trim removed 3 bases at V and 5 bases at J, leaving 4 bases unmatched. The CDR3 DNA reads as TGCGCCAGCAGCTCACTAGCGGGAGCCGACGAGCAGTACTTC. It yields the protein CASSSLAGADEQYF.

The V call is TRBV27, the J call TRBJ1-1; no definite D call. Trimming cost V 6 bases and J 1 base, with 12 bases left between them. From germline, CDR1 is MNHEY and CDR2 SMNVEV (reference sequence). This CDR3 has 14 residues. In DNA form, the CDR3 reads TGTGCCAGCAGCCGCGGGGAGGGGAACACTGAAGCTTTCTTT. This codes for CASSRGEGNTEAFF.

The rearrangement joins TRBV29-1 to TRBJ2-1; 7 bases are a match to TRBD1. The germline V gene encodes CDR1 SQVTM and CDR2 ANQGSEA. The V segment lost 0 bases and the J segment 10 bases; nucleotides outside the gene matches: 3. There are 12 residues in the CDR3. In DNA, the CDR3 is TGCAGCGTTGAAGAGACAGGGATGGAGCAGTTCTTC. Its translation: CSVEETGMEQFF.

This clone appeared once. In DNA form, the CDR3 reads TGTGCCAGCAGCCCTACGCACAGGGCGGGGGACACCGGGGAGCTGTTTTTT. Translating gives CASSPTHRAGDTGELFF. The chain carries TRBV14 and TRBJ2-2; possible D gene TRBD2, 7 bases. The germline V gene encodes CDR1 SGHDN and CDR2 FVKESK. V gave up 4 bases and J gave up 3 bases, with 18 bases separating them. The CDR3 runs 17 residues. The variable domain in full, completed from reference TRBV14 and TRBJ2-2, reads EAGVTQFPSHSVIEKGQTVTLRCDPISGHDNLYWYRRVMGKEIKFLLHFVKESKQDESGMPNNRFLAERTGGTYSTLKVQPAELEDSGVYFCASSPTHRAGDTGELFFGEGSRLTVL.

The chain employs TRBV7-9 and TRBJ1-1, with D possibly TRBD1 on 5 matching bases. V lost 5 bases to trimming and J lost 1 base, with 8 bases between them. The CDR3 is 13 residues long. Per the germline V gene, CDR1 is SEHNR and CDR2 is FQNEAQ (reference sequence). The DNA for the CDR3 is TGTGCCAGCAGCATGACAGCGAACACTGAAGCTTTCTTT. Translating it yields CASSMTANTEAFF.

The rearrangement links TRBV30 to TRBJ2-2; 10 nucleotides agree with TRBD1. J gave up 6 bases and V 2 bases, and 6 bases lay outside the gene matches. The germline gives CDR1 GTSNPN, CDR2 SVGIG (reference sequence). CDR3 length: 15 residues. The CDR3 spells CAWSQGTGVSGELFF. As DNA, the CDR3 is TGTGCCTGGAGTCAAGGGACAGGGGTTTCCGGGGAGCTGTTTTTT. The full variable domain, in which reference TRBV30 and TRBJ2-2 provide the parts outside the CDR3, is SQTIHQWPATLVQPVGSPLSLECTVEGTSNPNLYWYRQAAGRGLQLLFYSVGIGQISSEVPQNLSASRPQDRQFILSSKKLLLSDSGFYLCAWSQGTGVSGELFFGEGSRLTVL.

The chain is built from TRBV5-6 and TRBJ2-1, with D possibly TRBD1 on 6 matching bases. Trimming cost V 6 bases and J 8 bases, with 24 bases left between them. There are 16 residues in the CDR3. Per the germline V gene, CDR1 is SGHDT and CDR2 is YYEEEE. The CDR3, as DNA: TGTGCCAGCACCATGGCCGGGACATCCTTCGTCCATGAGCAGTTCTTC. Encoded protein: CASTMAGTSFVHEQFF.

The chain has TRBV11-3 and TRBJ1-1; the D gene is possibly TRBD1 (5 bases). The V end lost 7 bases, the J end lost 5 bases, and 17 bases lay between the germline ends. CDR1 and CDR2 (germline): SGHNT, YENEEA. The CDR3 sequence is 14 residues long. The CDR3 sequence is CASTPRGKGTEAFF. As DNA, the CDR3 is TGTGCCAGCACCCCCCGGGGGAAAGGGACTGAAGCTTTCTTT.

The V gene is TRBV11-2, the J gene TRBJ1-1; D uncertain. V lost 6 bases and J 0 bases, leaving 5 bases between the germline ends. Germline V gene lookup returns CDR1 SGHAT and CDR2 FQNNGV. The CDR3 is made up of 12 amino acids. The CDR3: CASSTLNTEAFF. The CDR3 DNA reads as TGTGCCAGCAGTACATTGAACACTGAAGCTTTCTTT.

V usage is TRBV7-2 and J usage is TRBJ2-1; 8 nucleotides align to TRBD2. The CDR3 has 15 amino acids. Germline CDR1 and CDR2: SGHTA and FQGNSA. V shed 4 bases and J 4 bases; nucleotides not matched to a gene: 6. The CDR3 DNA sequence: TGTGCCAGCAGCTCCGTAGCGGGGTCTTACAATGAGCAGTTCTTC. Amino acids: CASSSVAGSYNEQFF.